A single sample is the source of the 11 T cell receptor beta chains below, sequenced in a study of cytomegalovirus exposure and HLA in healthy donors. A multiplex PCR was run with 60 Vbeta primers and 13 Jbeta primers. Profiling relied on immunoSEQ multiplex PCR, and the TCRdb table lists in-frame clones only, not all of them. The data contain some 98,000 clones, around a tenth of them singletons. The sample was PBMCs. The source is a man in his fifties in good health and CMV-seropositive.

This clone showed up just a few times. The CDR3 sequence is CASSLNRVGTGELFF. The CDR3 DNA follows: TGTGCCAGCAGCTTAAACAGGGTCGGGACCGGGGAGCTGTTTTTT. V is TRBV7-9 and J is TRBJ2-2; D might be TRBD1 (6 bases). Germline CDR1 is SEHNR and CDR2 is FQNEAQ (reference sequence). The CDR3 runs to 15 residues. Trimming removed 2 bases at V and 5 bases at J, with 12 bases between. The full variable domain, its missing parts supplied by reference TRBV7-9 and TRBJ2-2, is DTGVSQNPRHKITKRGQNVTFRCDPISEHNRLYWYRQTLGQGPEFLTYFQNEAQLEKSRLLSDRFSAERPKGSFSTLEIQRTEQGDSAMYLCASSLNRVGTGELFFGEGSRLTVL.

The chain employs TRBV19 and TRBJ1-6; TRBD1 agrees at 8 bases. The germline V gene has CDR1 LNHDA and CDR2 SQIVND (reference sequence). This CDR3 is 15 amino acids long. Losses at the gene ends were 7 bases for V and 8 bases for J; bases not matched to a gene: 10. The CDR3 DNA reads TGTGCCAGTACCGTAACCGGGACAGGCGATTCACCCCTCCACTTT. It encodes CASTVTGTGDSPLHF.

This clone was seen only a few times. The CDR3 DNA follows: TGCAGCGCGGACCGGGACAGGGGTGGAAACACCATATATTTT. Protein sequence: CSADRDRGGNTIYF. This chain uses TRBV29-1 with TRBJ1-3; 10 bases are shared with TRBD1. The CDR3 runs to 14 residues. Germline CDR1 SQVTM, CDR2 ANQGSEA. The V gene end was trimmed by 7 bases and the J gene end by 3 bases; junction bases not matched to a gene: 6.

The V gene is TRBV9, the J gene TRBJ1-4; the match to TRBD1 covers 8 bases. V lost 0 bases and J lost 4; bases outside the gene matches: 2. Germline CDR1 is SGDLS and CDR2 is YYNGEE. This CDR3 contains 15 residues. In DNA, the CDR3 is TGTGCCAGCAGCGTAGCAGGACAGGGTAATGAAAAACTGTTTTTT. Translated: CASSVAGQGNEKLFF.

The CDR3 coding sequence is TGTGCCAGCAGTCCGGGACTAGCGGGAACCTTTTATGGCGAGACCCAGTACTTC. Translating it yields CASSPGLAGTFYGETQYF. The genes are TRBV28 and TRBJ2-5; 13 nucleotides agree with TRBD2. The CDR3 runs 18 residues. Germline CDR1 is MDHEN and CDR2 is SYDVKM. The junction had 14 bases not matched to a gene; V was cut back by 5 bases and J by 5 bases.

This clone was observed a handful of times. V gene TRBV6-4 combines with J gene TRBJ2-7, with 7 bases lining up with TRBD1. The V segment lost 3 bases and the J segment 2 bases; nucleotides outside the gene matches: 16. The CDR3 contains 18 residues. Germline V gene data show CDR1 as MRHNA and CDR2 as SNTAGT. CDR3 loop: CASSEEGGERRTAYEQYF. Written as DNA, the CDR3 is TGTGCCAGCAGTGAAGAAGGGGGCGAGAGGCGGACCGCCTACGAGCAGTACTTC.

This chain uses TRBV18 with TRBJ2-5; D unclear. From germline, CDR1 is KGHSH and CDR2 LQKENI. The CDR3 length is 13 residues. The ends were cut back, 1 base at V and 5 bases at J, with 8 bases in the middle. CDR3: CASSPQARETQYF. DNA of the CDR3: TGTGCCAGCTCACCACAGGCGAGGGAGACCCAGTACTTC. Full variable domain (outside the CDR3, taken from reference TRBV18 and TRBJ2-5): NAGVMQNPRHLVRRRGQEARLRCSPMKGHSHVYWYRQLPEEGLKFMVYLQKENIIDESGMPKERFSAEFPKEGPSILRIQQVVRGDSAAYFCASSPQARETQYFGPGTRLLVL.

This clone was detected only a few times. The rearrangement links TRBV19 to TRBJ2-4; 12 positions agree with TRBD2. This CDR3 is built from 16 residues. V trimming: 5 bases; J trimming: 12 bases; junction bases outside the gene matches: 14. Germline V gene lookup returns CDR1 LNHDA and CDR2 SQIVND (reference sequence). The DNA of the CDR3 is TGTGCCAGTAGTTCCCTGACTAGCGGGAGAAAGTACACTCAGTACTTC. Its protein is CASSSLTSGRKYTQYF.

This clone was picked up a small number of times. Relative to the germline gene, one junction end is altered; a read error may explain this. The chain links TRBV7-3 to TRBJ1-3, with 7 bases fitting TRBD1. Germline CDR1 is SGHTA and CDR2 is FQGTGA. The length of the CDR3 is 15 residues. CDR3 amino acids: CASSWGDSSGNAIYF. CDR3 nucleotide sequence: TGTGCCAGCAGCTGGGGGGACAGCTCTGGAAACGCCATATATTTT.

This clone was seen a handful of times. The CDR3 loop is CASSFSSNQPQHF. The CDR3 DNA sequence: TGTGCCAGCAGTTTCAGTAGCAATCAGCCCCAGCATTTT. The V gene is TRBV6-5, the J gene TRBJ1-5; D unresolved. The V gene's germline CDR1 is MNHEY and CDR2 SVGAGI. Trimming cost V 4 bases and J 0 bases, with 4 bases left between them. The CDR3 consists of 13 residues.

Only a few counts were recorded for this clone. The rearrangement links TRBV28 to TRBJ2-1, with TRBD2 matching 12 bases. The CDR3 is 20 residues long. Germline V gene sequence: CDR1 MDHEN, CDR2 SYDVKM. V dropped 5 bases and J dropped 6; count of bases not matched to a gene: 20. CDR3 coding DNA: TGTGCCAGCAGTCGGAGGAGGAGGCTAGCGGGAGGGCACTATGGCAATGAGCAGTTCTTC. Protein product: CASSRRRRLAGGHYGNEQFF.